This T cell receptor (beta chain) stems from a study of CD8 T cells in ankylosing spondylitis. CDR1 DFQATT and CDR2 SNEGSKA come from the germline V gene (reference sequence). V was shortened by 3 bases and J by 5 bases, with 16 bases between the two germline ends. This CDR3 has 14 residues. This clonotype has just a few counts. Its target is not known. By quantitative 5'-RACE with molecular barcodes, the TCR beta libraries were made. TCRdb ran MiXCR on the 5' RACE reads and lists one entry per CDR3 protein. The sample has a few hundred thousand distinct CDR3 sequences, approximately 17% seen once; the top ten hold just over 1%. Study results and limitations: Among TCR beta sequences, a motif of eight highly homologous variants appeared characteristic of ankylosing spondylitis blood. Significant enrichment of disease-linked clones was reported in matched ankylosing spondylitis synovial fluid. Both synovial fluid and blood in reactive arthritis had previously been reported to carry some motif variants.

Sequenced sample: blood, either unsorted or a sorted T cell fraction (not recorded which). This TCR was sampled from a male donor with ankylosing spondylitis. The chain couples TRBV20-1 to TRBJ2-5, with D possibly being TRBD1 or TRBD2 (6 bases each). The CDR3 here is CSASRGHKGETQYF. The DNA for the CDR3 is TGCAGTGCTAGCCGGGGGCACAAGGGGGAGACCCAGTACTTC.